The present T cell receptor (beta chain) was sequenced within a study of lymphopenia after photon versus proton radiotherapy. Study-wide findings and caveats: Larger post-nadir TCR diversity loss correlated inversely with survival in deceased patients. Relative stability marked proton patients; photon patients lost diversity and naive cells.

Turning to this clone: Its target is unknown.

Only in-frame clones appear in the TCRdb table, and some are missing; sequencing was by immunoSEQ multiplex PCR. The sample records 30,000 or so clones, about 91% being singletons. CDR1 SGHRS and CDR2 YFSETQ come from the germline V gene. Trimming took off 2 bases at V and 0 bases at J, with 11 bases between the two ends. There are 16 residues in the CDR3. This receptor was taken from a woman in her sixties or seventies with cholangiocarcinoma. Some clones in this sample may be carry-over from other donors' samples. The material was peripheral blood, obtained from a patient treated with proton-based radiotherapy. The chain couples TRBV5-1 to TRBJ2-2; D is possibly TRBD2 (6 bases). CDR3 region: CASSLRGAPNTGELFF. The CDR3 coding sequence is TGCGCCAGCAGCTTACGCGGGGCCCCGAACACCGGGGAGCTGTTTTTT.